The 28 T cell receptor beta chains in this list originate from one sample, sequenced in a study of spatial heterogeneity in lung cancer. The time point denotes: sample taken at primary tumor resection. Using its own MiXCR run on the 5' RACE reads, TCRdb lists one record per CDR3 protein. The sample has about 36,000 distinct CDR3 sequences; approximately 6.8% are singletons. The starting material was PBMCs, obtained at surgery. The receptor set was obtained from a female donor with early-stage non-small cell lung cancer.

At least ten counts were recorded for this clonotype. V and J are TRBV10-3 and TRBJ2-3; tentatively, D is TRBD1 (8 bases). This CDR3 contains 15 residues. Trimming cost V 5 bases and J 1 base, with 13 bases left between them. CDR1 and CDR2 from the germline V gene are ENHRY and SYGVKD. This chain's CDR3 is CAISKTGGGTDTQYF. Here the CDR3 DNA reads TGTGCCATCAGTAAAACAGGGGGGGGCACAGATACGCAGTATTTT.

This clonotype has at least ten counts. The V gene is TRBV5-1, the J gene TRBJ2-3; 10 nucleotides align to TRBD1. With 4 bases clipped from V and 2 bases from J, the junction kept 7 bases outside the gene matches. Germline lookup yields CDR1 SGHRS and CDR2 YFSETQ. The CDR3 sequence is 16 residues long. The CDR3 nucleotides are TGCGCCAGCAGCAAGGGACAGGGGTTGGCCACAGATACGCAGTATTTT. This sequence encodes CASSKGQGLATDTQYF.

Comment on this clonotype: This may be a read error: a much more frequent sequence differs by one nucleotide. The chain carries TRBV20-1 and TRBJ2-7; D unclear. The CDR3 has 11 residues. In germline, CDR1 is DFQATT, CDR2 SNEGSKA (reference sequence). V lost 1 base and J lost 9, with 10 bases in between. The CDR3 nucleotides read TGCAGTGCTAGAGCTAGAGGCGGGCAGTACTTC. It yields the protein CSARARGGQYF.

This clonotype was seen ten or more times. The V gene is TRBV4-1, the J gene TRBJ2-3, with D unclear. The CDR3 is made up of 12 amino acids. V lost 0 bases and J lost 8, with 6 bases in between. The germline gives CDR1 MGHRA, CDR2 YSYEKL. The CDR3: CASSQDMGTQYF. The CDR3 DNA reads as TGCGCCAGCAGCCAAGATATGGGTACGCAGTATTTT.

This clonotype has ten or more counts. The rearrangement joins TRBV12-3 or TRBV12-4 to TRBJ1-2; D uncertain. V lost 3 bases and J 4 bases, leaving 6 bases between the germline ends. The CDR3 contains 12 residues. The CDR3 DNA sequence: TGTGCCAGCAGTTTTTCCGGCTATGGCTACACCTTC. Translating it yields CASSFSGYGYTF.

This clonotype was counted between two and nine times. The rearrangement links TRBV5-1 to TRBJ2-1, with TRBD2 identical over 11 bases. Trimming at V came to 0 bases and at J to 0 bases, leaving 11 bases not matched to a gene. The CDR3 spans 20 residues. From germline, CDR1 is SGHRS and CDR2 YFSETQ. The CDR3 is CASSLARGTSGGHSYNEQFF. The CDR3 DNA reads TGCGCCAGCAGCTTGGCCAGAGGAACTAGCGGGGGCCACTCCTACAATGAGCAGTTCTTC. Full variable domain (rest looked up from reference TRBV5-1 and TRBJ2-1): KAGVTQTPRYLIKTRGQQVTLSCSPISGHRSVSWYQQTPGQGLQFLFEYFSETQRNKGNFPGRFSGRQFSNSRSEMNVSTLELGDSALYLCASSLARGTSGGHSYNEQFFGPGTRLTVL.

In this sample, this clonotype turned up many times. The chain links TRBV5-1 to TRBJ1-1; no clear D. Trimming took off 7 bases at V and 6 bases at J, with 16 bases between the two ends. Germline CDR1 reads SGHRS; CDR2 reads YFSETQ. The CDR3 sequence is 13 residues long. This chain's CDR3 is CASFRYGSPEAFF. CDR3 DNA sequence: TGCGCCAGCTTCCGCTACGGTTCCCCTGAAGCTTTCTTT. Full variable domain (outside the CDR3, taken from reference TRBV5-1 and TRBJ1-1): KAGVTQTPRYLIKTRGQQVTLSCSPISGHRSVSWYQQTPGQGLQFLFEYFSETQRNKGNFPGRFSGRQFSNSRSEMNVSTLELGDSALYLCASFRYGSPEAFFGQGTRLTVV.

This clonotype was seen at least ten times. The chain recombines TRBV7-9 with TRBJ2-7; 11 nucleotides match TRBD2. CDR3 size: 17 residues. V lost 5 bases, J lost 0 bases, and 9 bases stayed unmatched. Germline V gene lookup returns CDR1 SEHNR and CDR2 FQNEAQ (reference sequence). The CDR3 sequence is CASSPGTSGYPSYEQYF. DNA of the CDR3: TGTGCCAGCAGCCCCGGGACTAGCGGTTACCCCTCCTACGAGCAGTACTTC.

This clonotype has ten or more counts. This chain joins TRBV6-2 or TRBV6-3 and TRBJ2-1, with D possibly matching TRBD2 (6 bases). Between the trimmed V and J ends, which lost 4 bases and 3 bases, there was a span of 13 bases. CDR1 is MNHEY, CDR2 SVGEGT, per germline. CDR3 length: 15 residues. CDR3: CASSFEGGSYNEQFF. In DNA, the CDR3 is TGTGCCAGCAGTTTTGAGGGAGGCAGCTACAATGAGCAGTTCTTC.

This clonotype was counted at least ten times. The rearrangement joins TRBV2 to TRBJ1-5, with a weak D call TRBD1 (6 bases). Trimming left V 2 bases short and J 4 bases short, with 12 bases between. This CDR3 comprises 15 residues. The germline V gene has CDR1 SNHLY and CDR2 FYNNEI. This CDR3 is CASSEKGGRNQPQHF. CDR3 DNA sequence: TGTGCCAGCAGTGAAAAAGGGGGACGTAATCAGCCCCAGCATTTT.

The sample holds many counts of this clonotype. J is TRBJ2-2 and V is TRBV27, with D possibly matching TRBD1 (6 bases). Between the trimmed V and J ends, which lost 1 base and 4 bases, there was a span of 7 bases. The CDR3 length is 14 residues. Per the germline V gene, CDR1 is MNHEY and CDR2 is SMNVEV (reference sequence). CDR3 protein: CASSLWTVTGELFF. The CDR3 DNA sequence: TGTGCCAGCAGTTTATGGACAGTCACCGGGGAGCTGTTTTTT.

V is TRBV6-6 and J is TRBJ2-7; TRBD1 matches 7 bases. In germline, CDR1 is MNHNY, CDR2 SVGAGI (reference sequence). Germline trimming cut 6 bases from V and 2 bases from J; bases unmatched to any gene: 7. The CDR3 sequence is 14 residues long. The DNA of the CDR3 is TGTGCCAGCAGGCCCCCCCAGGGGGCCTACGAGCAGTACTTC. Its translation: CASRPPQGAYEQYF.

The table lists this clonotype with a few counts. The chain is built from TRBV11-1 and TRBJ2-1; 9 positions match TRBD2. Germline CDR1 and CDR2: SGHAT and FQDESV (reference sequence). V lost 1 base and J lost 4; bases outside the gene matches: 8. The CDR3 extends over 17 amino acids. For the CDR3, the DNA is TGTGCCAGCAGCTTAGGGTCGCGGGGGGGCAAGTACAATGAGCAGTTCTTC. Residues: CASSLGSRGGKYNEQFF.

This clonotype was detected many times. V is TRBV6-5 and J is TRBJ2-7; D gene ambiguous. V lost 1 base and J lost 6, with 13 bases in between. Germline CDR1 MNHEY, CDR2 SVGAGI. There are 14 residues in the CDR3. CDR3 region: CASSYLSGHGEQYF. DNA for the CDR3: TGTGCCAGCAGTTACTTATCGGGTCACGGCGAGCAGTACTTC.

Many counts were recorded for this clonotype. The chain has TRBV5-1 and TRBJ2-1, with 10 nucleotides matching TRBD2. The CDR3 contains 15 residues. Germline loops: CDR1 SGHRS, CDR2 YFSETQ. V trimming: 4 bases; J trimming: 1 base; junction bases outside the gene matches: 2. Written as DNA, the CDR3 is TGCGCCAGCAGCAGTAGCGGGGGGTCCTACAATGAGCAGTTCTTC. Translating gives CASSSSGGSYNEQFF.

The gene calls are TRBV7-2 and TRBJ2-7; D is unclear. Germline CDR1 is SGHTA and CDR2 is FQGNSA. This CDR3 comprises 13 residues. Trimming took 2 bases from V and 2 from J, leaving 7 bases between them. The CDR3 DNA reads TGTGCCAGCAGCTTATTGCAGGCCTACGAGCAGTACTTC. It encodes CASSLLQAYEQYF.

This clonotype was detected ten times or more. J is TRBJ2-7 and V is TRBV7-2; TRBD1 is a possible D gene (6 bases). Trimming cost V 3 bases and J 0 bases, with 9 bases left between them. This CDR3 has 14 residues. CDR1 is SGHTA and CDR2 is FQGNSA in the germline V gene. The CDR3 loop reads CASSFTGSSYEQYF. As DNA, the CDR3 is TGTGCCAGCAGCTTTACAGGGAGCTCCTACGAGCAGTACTTC. Full variable domain (outside the CDR3, taken from reference TRBV7-2 and TRBJ2-7): GAGVSQSPSNKVTEKGKDVELRCDPISGHTALYWYRQSLGQGLEFLIYFQGNSAPDKSGLPSDRFSAERTGGSVSTLTIQRTQQEDSAVYLCASSFTGSSYEQYFGPGTRLTVT.

This chain's CDR3 is CSSRTSGTYEQYF. The DNA of the CDR3 is TGCAGTTCTCGGACTAGCGGAACCTACGAGCAGTACTTC. The V gene is TRBV20-1, the J gene TRBJ2-7, with TRBD2 matching 10 bases. Trimming at V came to 8 bases and at J to 2 bases, leaving 6 bases not matched to a gene. This CDR3 is 13 amino acids long. The germline gives CDR1 DFQATT, CDR2 SNEGSKA (reference sequence).

This clonotype was counted ten times or more. The chain couples TRBV5-5 to TRBJ1-1; 9 nucleotides agree with TRBD1. The CDR3 totals 14 residues. V shed 4 bases and J 4 bases; nucleotides not matched to a gene: 5. Germline lookup yields CDR1 SGHKS and CDR2 YYEKEE (reference sequence). This CDR3 is CASSGQTGGTEAFF. DNA for the CDR3: TGTGCCAGCAGCGGGCAGACAGGGGGCACTGAAGCTTTCTTT.

This clonotype came up many times. The gene calls are TRBV5-1 and TRBJ1-6, with D tentatively TRBD1 (5 bases). V gave up 4 bases and J gave up 5 bases, with 16 bases separating them. This CDR3 comprises 16 residues. Per the germline V gene, CDR1 is SGHRS and CDR2 is YFSETQ. CDR3 in amino acids: CASSLGAQGNNSPLHF. CDR3 nucleotide sequence: TGCGCCAGCAGCCTCGGAGCGCAGGGAAATAATTCACCCCTCCACTTT.

This clonotype has a count of ten or more. The rearrangement joins TRBV5-1 to TRBJ2-3; D uncertain. CDR3 size: 14 residues. The germline CDR1 and CDR2 sequences are SGHRS and YFSETQ. Deletions cut 4 bases from V and 2 bases from J, with 11 bases between. This chain's CDR3 is CASSRDPDTDTQYF. CDR3 DNA: TGCGCCAGCAGCCGAGACCCTGACACAGATACGCAGTATTTT.

This chain uses TRBV20-1 with TRBJ1-5; tentatively, D is TRBD1 (5 bases). The CDR3 has 15 amino acids. Germline V lookup: CDR1 DFQATT, CDR2 SNEGSKA (reference sequence). The CDR3, as DNA: TGCAGCGGGCCACAGGCGCCGGGTTGCAATCAGCCCCAGCATTTT. Translating it yields CSGPQAPGCNQPQHF.

The chain recombines TRBV11-3 with TRBJ2-4; D is possibly TRBD1 (6 bases). The V gene's germline CDR1 is SGHNT and CDR2 YENEEA. This CDR3 is built from 14 residues. V shed 5 bases and J shed 8 bases, with 16 bases lying between them. CDR3 DNA sequence: TGTGCCAGCAGCCCAGGGGTAGGGGCGGACATTCAGTACTTC. This translates into CASSPGVGADIQYF.

At least ten counts were recorded for this clonotype. V gene TRBV21-1 combines with J gene TRBJ2-1; no check of the table's D call, TRBD2, against the DNA was made. TRBV21-1 is a documented pseudogene. The CDR3 contains 16 residues. CDR3 coding DNA: TGTGCCAGCAGCAAAGGTCCTAGCGGAGGATACAATGAGCAGTTCTTC. Amino acid sequence: CASSKGPSGGYNEQFF.

There are many counts of this clonotype. The V call is TRBV3-1, the J call TRBJ1-6, with D possibly matching TRBD1 (5 bases). CDR3 length: 13 residues. The germline V and J ends were trimmed by 4 bases and 7 bases, with 8 bases remaining between them. In germline, CDR1 is LGHDT, CDR2 YNNKEL (reference sequence). This CDR3 is CASSRGANSPLHF. CDR3 bases: TGTGCCAGCAGCCGGGGCGCGAATTCACCCCTCCACTTT.

This clonotype showed up many times. V usage is TRBV12-3 or TRBV12-4 and J usage is TRBJ2-5; TRBD2 might be the D (5 bases). There are 13 residues in the CDR3. Trimming took 6 bases from V and 4 from J, leaving 12 bases between them. CDR3 sequence reads: CASSAREGETQYF. CDR3 bases: TGTGCCAGCAGCGCTCGGGAAGGAGAGACCCAGTACTTC.

V is TRBV4-2 and J is TRBJ2-7, with TRBD2 matching over 10 bases. V trimming: 0 bases; J trimming: 4 bases; junction bases outside the gene matches: 3. The germline V gene has CDR1 LGHNA and CDR2 YNFKEQ. The CDR3 totals 15 residues. CDR3 sequence reads: CASSQDLAGEYEQYF. For the CDR3, the DNA is TGTGCCAGCAGCCAAGATCTAGCGGGAGAATACGAGCAGTACTTC.

This clonotype was recorded a few times. The chain has TRBV20-1 and TRBJ2-3; TRBD2 matches 7 bases. The CDR3 sequence is 13 residues long. CDR1 and CDR2 (germline): DFQATT, SNEGSKA (reference sequence). Germline trimming cut 0 bases from V and 6 bases from J; bases unmatched to any gene: 3. The CDR3 here is CSARETSRDTQYF. The CDR3, as DNA: TGCAGTGCTAGAGAGACTAGCAGGGATACGCAGTATTTT.